Listed here are 20 T cell receptor beta chains from one sample, sequenced in a study of cytomegalovirus exposure and HLA in healthy donors. The protocol was immunoSEQ multiplex PCR, while the TCRdb copy is restricted to in-frame clones and leaves out a portion. The sample includes some 210,000 clones, approximately 82% of them seen just once. The sequenced sample was PBMCs. Source of these receptors: a woman aged 18-29 years in good health and CMV-seronegative.

The DNA of the CDR3 is TGTGCCTGGAGTGCTGGGTCTAGCGGGGACACAGATACGCAGTATTTT. Encoded protein: CAWSAGSSGDTDTQYF. The V and J genes are TRBV30 and TRBJ2-3; 9 nucleotides agree with TRBD2. The CDR3 covers 16 residues. The ends lost 1 base at V and 2 bases at J; junction bases unmatched: 7. Germline-derived CDR1 and CDR2 are GTSNPN and SVGIG (reference sequence).

The gene calls are TRBV14 and TRBJ1-1, with D hard to call. Trimming removed 4 bases from V and 4 bases from J, with 10 bases in between. CDR1 is SGHDN and CDR2 is FVKESK in the germline V gene. This CDR3 spans 13 amino acids. The CDR3 DNA reads TGTGCCAGCAGCCTCTGGTCGGTCACTGAAGCTTTCTTT. It translates to CASSLWSVTEAFF.

The chain links TRBV10-1 to TRBJ2-7; a possible D gene is TRBD1 (5 bases). The CDR3 is 15 amino acids. Germline loops: CDR1 WNHNN, CDR2 SYGVQD (reference sequence). V lost 1 base and J 3 bases, leaving 13 bases between the germline ends. CDR3 nucleotide sequence: TGCGCCAGCAGTGAGTACAGGAATGGCCACTACGAGCAGTACTTC. Protein: CASSEYRNGHYEQYF.

The chain is built from TRBV9 and TRBJ2-5, with 7 bases matching TRBD2. The length of the CDR3 is 16 residues. Germline assignment: CDR1 SGDLS and CDR2 YYNGEE. Trimming at V came to 0 bases and at J to 5 bases, leaving 10 bases not matched to a gene. The CDR3: CASSVGGREMGETQYF. The CDR3 DNA sequence: TGTGCCAGCAGCGTAGGTGGGCGGGAGATGGGGGAGACCCAGTACTTC.

The chain links TRBV7-2 to TRBJ2-7, with 10 bases identical to TRBD1. Per the germline V gene, CDR1 is SGHTA and CDR2 is FQGNSA. Losses at the gene ends were 1 base for V and 5 bases for J; bases not matched to a gene: 8. CDR3 length: 16 residues. The CDR3 sequence: CASSLVTGGSNHEQYF. The CDR3 DNA sequence: TGTGCCAGCAGCTTAGTGACAGGGGGCAGTAACCACGAGCAGTACTTC.

This chain joins TRBV28 and TRBJ2-7, with TRBD1 matching 8 bases. V trimming: 6 bases; J trimming: 4 bases; junction bases outside the gene matches: 14. Per the germline V gene, CDR1 is MDHEN and CDR2 is SYDVKM. The CDR3 runs 16 residues. The CDR3 sequence: CASRYRTGKGVYEQYF. The CDR3 DNA reads as TGTGCCAGCAGATATCGGACAGGGAAGGGGGTATACGAGCAGTACTTC.

This clone appeared a few times. V usage is TRBV29-1 and J usage is TRBJ1-4; no firm D call. V was pared by 8 bases and J by 5 bases, with 12 bases between. This CDR3 region has 12 residues. Germline CDR1 SQVTM, CDR2 ANQGSEA. Here the CDR3 reads CSIAGGNEKLFF. The CDR3 coding sequence is TGCAGCATCGCGGGAGGGAATGAAAAACTGTTTTTT.

The V gene is TRBV7-8, the J gene TRBJ1-1; a possible D gene is TRBD1 (5 bases). Per the germline V gene, CDR1 is SGHVS and CDR2 is FQNEAQ. The V gene lost 3 bases and the J gene lost 5 bases, with 10 bases spanning the gap. The CDR3 has 13 residues. CDR3 amino acids: CASSLGPATEAFF. The DNA of the CDR3 is TGTGCCAGCAGCTTGGGACCGGCGACTGAAGCTTTCTTT.

The chain uses TRBV5-1 and TRBJ1-1; perhaps TRBD1 as D (6 bases). The CDR3 is made up of 16 amino acids. Germline values: CDR1 SGHRS, CDR2 YFSETQ. V lost 3 bases to trimming and J lost 1 base, with 16 bases between them. The CDR3 region is CASSSNRGDPNTEAFF. The DNA of the CDR3 is TGCGCCAGCAGCTCCAATAGGGGGGACCCGAACACTGAAGCTTTCTTT.

The genes are TRBV10-2 and TRBJ2-1, with 8 bases that match TRBD2. Germline V gene sequence: CDR1 WSHSY, CDR2 SAAADI. This CDR3 is built from 18 residues. V lost 4 bases and J lost 0; bases outside the gene matches: 11. For the CDR3, the DNA is TGCGCCAGCAGTGCGGGCGGGAGGCTCTCGAGCTCCTACAATGAGCAGTTCTTC. Its translation: CASSAGGRLSSSYNEQFF.

CDR3 nucleotide sequence: TGTGCCAGCACCGGAGGCGGACTAGTCCTAGACAATGAGCAGTTCTTC. This translates into CASTGGGLVLDNEQFF. The chain carries TRBV6-9 and TRBJ2-1; 7 positions agree with TRBD2. Trimming cost V 7 bases and J 5 bases; bases outside gene matches: 14. This CDR3 is built from 16 residues. Germline V gene data show CDR1 as MNHGY and CDR2 as SVAAGI.

The chain combines TRBV29-1 with TRBJ2-5; D not resolved. From germline, CDR1 is SQVTM and CDR2 ANQGSEA. Trimming removed 2 bases at V and 4 bases at J, with 5 bases between. The CDR3 extends over 11 amino acids. CDR3 residues: CSVEPAETQYF. CDR3 in DNA: TGCAGCGTTGAACCCGCAGAGACCCAGTACTTC.

The chain couples TRBV14 to TRBJ1-2; 10 bases match TRBD1. CDR3 length: 15 residues. The junction had 10 bases not matched to a gene; V was cut back by 4 bases and J by 8 bases. In germline, CDR1 is SGHDN, CDR2 FVKESK. CDR3 protein: CASSPPTGTGVGYTF. CDR3 DNA: TGTGCCAGCAGCCCCCCCACAGGGACAGGGGTCGGCTACACCTTC.

On this clone itself: This CDR3 is also generated by other DNA sequences in the sample. This sequence joins TRBV19 and TRBJ1-4; no firm D call. Trimming shortened V by 1 base and J by 7 bases, and 4 bases separated the two germline ends. The CDR3 is 12 amino acids. Germline CDR1 reads LNHDA; CDR2 reads SQIVND (reference sequence). CDR3 nucleotides: TGTGCCAGTAGTATAGTGCGTGAAAAACTGTTTTTT. Its translation is CASSIVREKLFF.

The CDR3 region is CASTSKGGERKAFF. In DNA, the CDR3 is TGTGCCAGCACTTCAAAGGGAGGGGAAAGAAAAGCTTTCTTT. The chain combines TRBV6-1 with TRBJ1-1; maybe TRBD1 (5 bases). The V gene's germline CDR1 is MNHNS and CDR2 SASEGT. V lost 7 bases to trimming and J lost 9 bases, with 21 bases between them. The length of the CDR3 is 14 residues.

This chain connects TRBV9 to TRBJ1-5; D is ambiguous. The CDR3 extends over 15 amino acids. Looked up from germline, CDR1 is SGDLS and CDR2 is YYNGEE. The ends were cut back, 0 bases at V and 3 bases at J, with 10 bases in the middle. The CDR3 reads CASSVAGIANQPQHF. In DNA, the CDR3 is TGTGCCAGCAGCGTAGCCGGGATAGCCAATCAGCCCCAGCATTTT.

This chain links TRBV2 with TRBJ2-5; D call uncertain. Germline lookup yields CDR1 SNHLY and CDR2 FYNNEI. V was trimmed by 4 bases and J by 6 bases, leaving 9 bases between them. The CDR3 length is 12 residues. The CDR3 region is CASSVQPKTQYF. CDR3 DNA sequence: TGTGCCAGCAGTGTACAGCCAAAGACCCAGTACTTC.

The J gene is TRBJ2-7, the V gene TRBV5-1; the match to TRBD1 covers 9 bases. The CDR3 sequence is 14 residues long. The V gene's germline CDR1 is SGHRS and CDR2 YFSETQ. J gave up 7 bases and V 4 bases, and 9 bases lay outside the gene matches. The CDR3 coding sequence is TGCGCCAGCAGCGCAGGGACAGGGTCCTGGGAGCAGTACTTC. The encoded protein is CASSAGTGSWEQYF.

This sequence joins TRBV11-2 and TRBJ2-7; D possibly matches TRBD1 or TRBD2 (5 bases each). Germline CDR1 is SGHAT and CDR2 is FQNNGV. V was trimmed by 5 bases and J by 6 bases, leaving 14 bases between them. The CDR3 is 13 residues long. DNA of the CDR3: TGTGCCAGCAGCATGGGACCGCGGTCCGAGCAGTACTTC. Its protein product is CASSMGPRSEQYF.

The chain links TRBV30 to TRBJ1-5; 9 nucleotides line up with TRBD1. From germline, CDR1 is GTSNPN and CDR2 SVGIG (reference sequence). This CDR3 has 14 residues. Germline trimming cut 4 bases from V and 5 bases from J; bases unmatched to any gene: 6. The CDR3 here is CAWKDRGSYQPQHF. CDR3 nucleotide sequence: TGTGCCTGGAAGGACAGGGGCAGTTATCAGCCCCAGCATTTT.